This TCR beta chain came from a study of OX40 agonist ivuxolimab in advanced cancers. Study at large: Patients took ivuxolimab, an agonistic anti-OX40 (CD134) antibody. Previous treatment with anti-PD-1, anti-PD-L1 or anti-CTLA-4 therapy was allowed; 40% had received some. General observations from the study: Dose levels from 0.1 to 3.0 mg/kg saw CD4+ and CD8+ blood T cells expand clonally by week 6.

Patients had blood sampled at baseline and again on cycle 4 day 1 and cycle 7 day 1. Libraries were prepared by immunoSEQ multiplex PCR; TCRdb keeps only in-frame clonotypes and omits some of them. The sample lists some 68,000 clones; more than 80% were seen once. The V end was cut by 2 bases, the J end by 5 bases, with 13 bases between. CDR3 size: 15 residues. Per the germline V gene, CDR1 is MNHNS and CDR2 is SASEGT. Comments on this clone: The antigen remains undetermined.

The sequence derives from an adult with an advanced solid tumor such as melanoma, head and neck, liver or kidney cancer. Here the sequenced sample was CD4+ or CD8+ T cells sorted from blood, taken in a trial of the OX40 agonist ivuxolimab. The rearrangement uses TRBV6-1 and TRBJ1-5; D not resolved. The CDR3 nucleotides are TGTGCCAGCAGTGAACGGGTGGACCGTTATCAGCCCCAGCATTTT. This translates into CASSERVDRYQPQHF.